This T cell receptor beta chain appears in the sequencing data of a study of blood T cells in healthy people across ages. The J segment lost 7 bases and the V segment lost 6 bases, leaving 8 bases of the junction unmatched. CDR3 length: 13 residues. Alongside a J-beta primer mix, a sample-barcoded 5' primer served in a second PCR lasting roughly 7 to 11 cycles. TCRdb redid the calling of the 5' RACE reads with MiXCR, one entry per CDR3 protein. Found here are some 1.5 million distinct CDR3 sequences, about 28% of them singletons; the top ten hold about 8%. The sequencing sample was made of blood. The sequence derives from a woman in her 30s in good health. The chain links TRBV12-3 or TRBV12-4 to TRBJ1-1; 7 nucleotides align to TRBD1. The CDR3: CASSPSGGGEAFF. CDR3 in DNA: TGTGCCAGCAGCCCCTCAGGGGGAGGTGAAGCTTTCTTT.